These 3 T cell receptor beta chains were all obtained from the same sample, sequenced in a study of blood T cell repertoires in COVID-19. Sequenced by immunoSEQ multiplex PCR; TCRdb stores in-frame clones only, minus some. The repertoire has around 100,000 clones, approximately 79% of them found once; the top ten carry roughly 20%. Sample: peripheral blood. These receptor sequences come from a man in his 70s with active or convalescent COVID-19.

This clone was seen a few times. The rearrangement joins TRBV27 to TRBJ1-6, with D possibly matching TRBD1 (5 bases). V lost 6 bases to trimming and J lost 7 bases, with 13 bases between them. Germline V gene data show CDR1 as MNHEY and CDR2 as SMNVEV (reference sequence). The CDR3 runs to 14 residues. The CDR3 is CASRSRAGNSPLHF. Here the CDR3 DNA reads TGTGCCAGCAGAAGCAGGGCCGGAAATTCACCCCTCCACTTT.

The rearrangement uses TRBV18 and TRBJ2-1; the match to TRBD2 covers 7 bases. V dropped 6 bases and J dropped 0; count of bases not matched to a gene: 8. The CDR3 loop spans 16 amino acids. Germline assignment: CDR1 KGHSH and CDR2 LQKENI. The CDR3: CASSPVVAGSYNEQFF. Written as DNA, the CDR3 is TGTGCCAGCTCCCCTGTGGTAGCGGGCTCCTACAATGAGCAGTTCTTC.

The gene calls are TRBV5-1 and TRBJ2-1; D is unclear. The germline CDR1 and CDR2 sequences are SGHRS and YFSETQ. Deletions cut 0 bases from V and 5 bases from J, with 12 bases between. This CDR3 comprises 15 residues. The CDR3 sequence is CASSLGFSRDNEQFF. Here the CDR3 DNA reads TGCGCCAGCAGCTTGGGGTTTAGCCGAGACAATGAGCAGTTCTTC.